This is a list of T cell receptor beta chains from one sample in a study of T cell changes during pregnancy in multiple sclerosis. Produced via immunoSEQ multiplex PCR; TCRdb's table is partial and in-frame only. The table shows 18,000 or so clones, with 88% occurring only once. The sequences come from CD4+ T cells from peripheral blood mononuclear cells, collected in the first trimester of pregnancy. Receptors were obtained from a female donor in good health, enrolled as a control in a pregnancy study. Each CDR3 is given with its conserved first and last residue. Fields, in order: J gene, V gene, clone size, D gene, CDR3 protein, CDR3 DNA. D genes are given only for firm matches. Size tells how often a clone was seen (once, few, many) or the class of an expanded clone, and some rows leave it out.

j_gene: TRBJ2-3
v_gene: TRBV27
abundance: -
d_gene: TRBD2
CDR3aa: CASLELAGSTDTQYF
CDR3nt: TGTGCCAGCTTGGAGCTAGCGGGAAGCACAGATACGCAGTATTTT

j_gene: TRBJ1-4
v_gene: TRBV5-1
abundance: -
d_gene: -
CDR3aa: CASSFTDTLDEKLFF
CDR3nt: TGCGCCAGCAGCTTCACGGACACCCTTGATGAAAAACTGTTTTTT

j_gene: TRBJ1-6
v_gene: TRBV7-2
abundance: -
d_gene: -
CDR3aa: CASSSGGVRNSPLHF
CDR3nt: TGTGCCAGCAGCTCCGGGGGGGTGAGGAATTCACCCCTCCACTTT

j_gene: TRBJ2-7
v_gene: TRBV2
abundance: -
d_gene: -
CDR3aa: CASSEGKGYEQYF
CDR3nt: TGTGCCAGCAGTGAGGGCAAAGGCTACGAGCAGTACTTC

j_gene: TRBJ1-2
v_gene: TRBV5-4
abundance: once
d_gene: TRBD1
CDR3aa: CASSLGRQGAGGYTF
CDR3nt: TGTGCCAGCAGCTTGGGCCGACAGGGGGCGGGTGGCTACACCTTC

j_gene: TRBJ2-3
v_gene: TRBV19
abundance: -
d_gene: TRBD2
CDR3aa: CASSLGTSGPDTQYF
CDR3nt: TGTGCCAGTAGCCTTGGGACTAGCGGGCCAGATACGCAGTATTTT

j_gene: TRBJ1-2
v_gene: TRBV12-5
abundance: -
d_gene: -
CDR3aa: CASGLVQATGYTF
CDR3nt: TGTGCTAGTGGTTTGGTACAGGCAACGGGCTACACCTTC

j_gene: TRBJ2-5
v_gene: TRBV7-2
abundance: -
d_gene: -
CDR3aa: CASSPGGPLETQYF
CDR3nt: TGTGCCAGCTCTCCCGGGGGGCCCTTGGAGACCCAGTACTTC

j_gene: TRBJ2-2
v_gene: TRBV10-1
abundance: -
d_gene: TRBD1
CDR3aa: CASEDRDTGELFF
CDR3nt: TGCGCCAGTGAGGACAGGGACACCGGGGAGCTGTTTTTT

j_gene: TRBJ2-1
v_gene: TRBV4-1
abundance: -
d_gene: -
CDR3aa: CASSPYGLVGPNEQFF
CDR3nt: TGCGCCAGCAGCCCATATGGACTTGTCGGACCGAATGAGCAGTTCTTC

j_gene: TRBJ1-2
v_gene: TRBV5-1
abundance: once
d_gene: TRBD1
CDR3aa: CASSTGTANYGYTF
CDR3nt: TGCGCCAGCAGCACGGGGACAGCAAACTATGGCTACACCTTC

j_gene: TRBJ2-3
v_gene: TRBV10-1
abundance: -
d_gene: -
CDR3aa: CASSTATDTQYF
CDR3nt: TGCGCCAGCAGTACAGCCACAGATACGCAGTATTTT

j_gene: TRBJ1-1
v_gene: TRBV18
abundance: few
d_gene: -
CDR3aa: CASSPPAMNTEAFF
CDR3nt: TGTGCCAGCTCACCACCAGCCATGAACACTGAAGCTTTCTTT

j_gene: TRBJ2-3
v_gene: TRBV6-1
abundance: -
d_gene: TRBD2
CDR3aa: CASSVSASGSSDTQYF
CDR3nt: TGTGCCAGCAGTGTTTCGGCTAGCGGGAGTTCGGATACGCAGTATTTT

j_gene: TRBJ1-1
v_gene: TRBV20-1
abundance: -
d_gene: -
CDR3aa: CSAIANTEAFF
CDR3nt: TGCAGTGCTATAGCGAACACTGAAGCTTTCTTT

j_gene: TRBJ2-5
v_gene: TRBV30
abundance: -
d_gene: TRBD1
CDR3aa: CAWSRTGKETQYF
CDR3nt: TGTGCCTGGAGTCGGACAGGGAAGGAGACCCAGTACTTC

j_gene: TRBJ1-5
v_gene: TRBV10-2
abundance: -
d_gene: -
CDR3aa: CASSEWQGNQPQHF
CDR3nt: TGCGCCAGCAGTGAGTGGCAGGGAAATCAGCCCCAGCATTTT

j_gene: TRBJ2-7
v_gene: TRBV4-2
abundance: -
d_gene: -
CDR3aa: CASSQEFGDFYEQYF
CDR3nt: TGTGCCAGCAGCCAAGAGTTTGGGGACTTTTACGAGCAGTACTTC

j_gene: TRBJ1-1
v_gene: TRBV5-6
abundance: -
d_gene: TRBD1
CDR3aa: CASSPQGDTEAFF
CDR3nt: TGTGCCAGCAGCCCGCAGGGGGACACTGAAGCTTTCTTT

j_gene: TRBJ1-5
v_gene: TRBV7-2
abundance: -
d_gene: -
CDR3aa: CASSPRDKYQPQHF
CDR3nt: TGTGCCAGCAGCCCTCGGGACAAATATCAGCCCCAGCATTTT

j_gene: TRBJ1-1
v_gene: TRBV25-1
abundance: -
d_gene: -
CDR3aa: CASSSHTEAFF
CDR3nt: TGTGCCAGCAGTTCCCACACCGAAGCTTTCTTT

j_gene: TRBJ1-5
v_gene: TRBV4-3
abundance: -
d_gene: -
CDR3aa: CASSPRLNQPQHF
CDR3nt: TGCGCCAGCAGCCCGCGACTAAATCAGCCCCAGCATTTT

j_gene: TRBJ1-1
v_gene: TRBV11-2
abundance: -
d_gene: -
CDR3aa: CASSREGNPNTEAFF
CDR3nt: TGTGCCAGCAGCCGGGAAGGTAACCCGAACACTGAAGCTTTCTTT

j_gene: TRBJ2-2
v_gene: TRBV14
abundance: -
d_gene: TRBD2
CDR3aa: CASSQESVRLAGGKVFF
CDR3nt: TGTGCCAGCAGCCAAGAGTCTGTGCGGCTAGCGGGCGGAAAGGTGTTTTTT

j_gene: TRBJ1-2
v_gene: TRBV10-2
abundance: few
d_gene: TRBD1
CDR3aa: CASSAETGFGYTF
CDR3nt: TGCGCCAGCAGTGCGGAGACAGGGTTTGGCTACACCTTC

j_gene: TRBJ1-5
v_gene: TRBV19
abundance: -
d_gene: TRBD1
CDR3aa: CASSMGTGDLGPQHF
CDR3nt: TGTGCCAGTAGTATGGGAACAGGGGACCTAGGACCCCAGCATTTT

j_gene: TRBJ2-3
v_gene: TRBV9
abundance: once
d_gene: TRBD1
CDR3aa: CASSAHLGQGALDTQYF
CDR3nt: TGTGCCAGCAGCGCCCACCTGGGGCAGGGGGCGTTAGATACGCAGTATTTT

j_gene: TRBJ1-2
v_gene: TRBV7-2
abundance: -
d_gene: TRBD1
CDR3aa: CASSQLDGTGTNYGYTF
CDR3nt: TGTGCCAGCAGCCAGTTGGACGGGACAGGGACTAACTATGGCTACACCTTC

j_gene: TRBJ2-7
v_gene: TRBV5-1
abundance: -
d_gene: TRBD1
CDR3aa: CASSLGGTGAYEQYF
CDR3nt: TGCGCCAGCAGCTTGGGGGGAACAGGGGCCTACGAGCAGTACTTC

j_gene: TRBJ2-7
v_gene: TRBV5-1
abundance: once
d_gene: -
CDR3aa: CASSLGGVNPYEQYF
CDR3nt: TGCGCCAGCAGCTTGGGCGGGGTAAACCCCTACGAGCAGTACTTC

j_gene: TRBJ2-7
v_gene: TRBV19
abundance: -
d_gene: -
CDR3aa: CASSMHGDSYEQYF
CDR3nt: TGTGCCAGTAGTATGCATGGAGACAGCTACGAGCAGTACTTC

j_gene: TRBJ1-2
v_gene: TRBV6-6
abundance: -
d_gene: -
CDR3aa: CASGGTVLYGYTF
CDR3nt: TGTGCCAGTGGGGGGACTGTGCTCTATGGCTACACCTTC

j_gene: TRBJ2-2
v_gene: TRBV9
abundance: -
d_gene: TRBD1
CDR3aa: CASSVPGTGIANTGELFF
CDR3nt: TGTGCCAGCAGCGTACCCGGGACAGGGATTGCGAACACCGGGGAGCTGTTTTTT

j_gene: TRBJ2-1
v_gene: TRBV4-1
abundance: few
d_gene: -
CDR3aa: CASSQGGLGEQFF
CDR3nt: TGCGCCAGCAGCCAAGGCGGACTTGGTGAGCAGTTCTTC

j_gene: TRBJ2-7
v_gene: TRBV18
abundance: once
d_gene: -
CDR3aa: CASSPPGGIGHEQYF
CDR3nt: TGTGCCAGCTCACCACCGGGGGGAATCGGGCACGAGCAGTACTTC

j_gene: TRBJ1-2
v_gene: TRBV7-2
abundance: -
d_gene: -
CDR3aa: CASSPSLGGYTF
CDR3nt: TGTGCCAGCAGCCCGAGTCTCGGGGGCTACACCTTC

j_gene: TRBJ1-2
v_gene: TRBV19
abundance: -
d_gene: -
CDR3aa: CASSIGGSSDYGYTF
CDR3nt: TGTGCCAGTAGTATTGGGGGGAGCTCCGACTATGGCTACACCTTC

j_gene: TRBJ2-7
v_gene: TRBV6-5
abundance: -
d_gene: TRBD1
CDR3aa: CASSRQGISYEQYF
CDR3nt: TGTGCCAGCAGCCGACAGGGGATATCCTACGAGCAGTACTTC

j_gene: TRBJ2-5
v_gene: TRBV4-3
abundance: -
d_gene: TRBD2
CDR3aa: CASSHGLAEETQYF
CDR3nt: TGCGCCAGCAGCCACGGACTAGCGGAAGAGACCCAGTACTTC